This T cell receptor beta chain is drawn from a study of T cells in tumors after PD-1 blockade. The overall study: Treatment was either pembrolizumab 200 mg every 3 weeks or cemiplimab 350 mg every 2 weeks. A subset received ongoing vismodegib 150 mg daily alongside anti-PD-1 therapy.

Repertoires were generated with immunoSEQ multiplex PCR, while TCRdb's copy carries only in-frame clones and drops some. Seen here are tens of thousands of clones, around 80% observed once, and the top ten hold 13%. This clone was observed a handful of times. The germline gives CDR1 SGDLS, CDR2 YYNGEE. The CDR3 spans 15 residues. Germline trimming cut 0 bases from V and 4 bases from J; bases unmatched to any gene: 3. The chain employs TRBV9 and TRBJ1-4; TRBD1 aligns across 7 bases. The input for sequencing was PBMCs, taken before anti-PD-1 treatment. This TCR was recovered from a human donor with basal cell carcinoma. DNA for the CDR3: TGTGCCAGCAGCGTAGGTTCAGGGGGTAATGAAAAACTGTTTTTT. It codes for CASSVGSGGNEKLFF.